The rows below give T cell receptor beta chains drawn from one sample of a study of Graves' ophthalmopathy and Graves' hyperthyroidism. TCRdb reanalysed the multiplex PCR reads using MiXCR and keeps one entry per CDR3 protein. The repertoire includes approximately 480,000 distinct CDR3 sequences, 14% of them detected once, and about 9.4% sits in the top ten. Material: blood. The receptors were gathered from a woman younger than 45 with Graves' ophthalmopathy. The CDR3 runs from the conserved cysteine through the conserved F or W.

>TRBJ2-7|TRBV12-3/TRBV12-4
CASSLRIAGADEQYF
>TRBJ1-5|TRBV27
CASSAGGGQPQHF
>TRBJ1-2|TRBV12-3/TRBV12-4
CASRLRRSYGYTF
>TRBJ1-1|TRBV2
CASRAEVAFF
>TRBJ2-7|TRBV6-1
CASSKIAWYEQYF
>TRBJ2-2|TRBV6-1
CASIIDGAGELFF
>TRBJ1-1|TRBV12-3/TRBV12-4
CASSLGDRGTEAFF
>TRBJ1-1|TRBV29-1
CSVGPLRNTEAFF
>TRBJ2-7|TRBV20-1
CSARFQGAVNEQYF
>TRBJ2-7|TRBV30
CAWSVSSLNEQYF
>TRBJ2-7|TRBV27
CASSLSGTGYGYEQYF
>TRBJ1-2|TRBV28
CASTLAGHGYTF
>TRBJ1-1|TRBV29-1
CSVVWSGYTEAFF
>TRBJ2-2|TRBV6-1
CASSAGRGRANTGELFF
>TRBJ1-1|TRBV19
CASSAQRTGNTEAFF
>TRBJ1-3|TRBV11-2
CASSSVGWGTGNTIYF
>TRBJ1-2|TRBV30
CAWGRVRGYTF
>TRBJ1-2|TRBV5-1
CASSLGPDRTYGYTF
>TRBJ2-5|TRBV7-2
CASSLGRWQETQYF
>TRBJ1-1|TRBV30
CAWSVPSLMNTEAFF
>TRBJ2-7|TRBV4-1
CASSQLAGAGEQYF
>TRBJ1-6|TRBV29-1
CSVLSSYNSPLHF
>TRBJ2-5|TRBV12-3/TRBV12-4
CASSAGQGPQETQYF
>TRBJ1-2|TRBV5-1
CASRPDRNYGYTF
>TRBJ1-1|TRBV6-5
CASSYRDRGNTEAFF